This T cell receptor (beta chain) is from a study of monozygotic twins with inflammatory bowel disease. CDR3 size: 18 residues. Germline V gene lookup returns CDR1 SGDLS and CDR2 YYNGEE. TCRdb re-called the 5' RACE reads; every CDR3 protein appears as one record, without DNA. The sample has around 400,000 distinct CDR3 sequences, and its top ten clones hold 2% to 3%. This TCR derives from a human donor with ulcerative colitis or Crohn's disease, or a healthy co-twin of an affected twin (not recorded which). The chain employs TRBV9 and TRBJ2-1; TCRdb calls TRBD2, which cannot be checked without DNA. The sample consisted of blood. The CDR3 is CASSESLASGDIYNEQFF.